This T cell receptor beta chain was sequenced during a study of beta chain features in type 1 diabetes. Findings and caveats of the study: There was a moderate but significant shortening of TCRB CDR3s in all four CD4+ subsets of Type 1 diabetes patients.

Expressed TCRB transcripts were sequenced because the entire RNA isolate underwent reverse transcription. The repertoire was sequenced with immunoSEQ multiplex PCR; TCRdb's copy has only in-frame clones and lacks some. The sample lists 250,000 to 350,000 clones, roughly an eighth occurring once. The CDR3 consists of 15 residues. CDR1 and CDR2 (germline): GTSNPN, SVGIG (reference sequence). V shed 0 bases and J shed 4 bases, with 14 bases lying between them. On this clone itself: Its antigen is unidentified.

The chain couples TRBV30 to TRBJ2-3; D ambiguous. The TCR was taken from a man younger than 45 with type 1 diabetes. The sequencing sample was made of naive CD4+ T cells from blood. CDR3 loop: CAWSVPTSRPDTQYF. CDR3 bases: TGTGCCTGGAGTGTCCCAACTTCCAGGCCAGATACGCAGTATTTT.